Listed here are 7 T cell receptor beta chains from one sample, sequenced in a study of CXCR3-negative and CXCR3-positive naive CD8 T cells. Study outcomes and limitations: TRB CDR3 hydrophobicity was greater in CXCR3-positive naive cells than in CXCR3-negative naive cells.

With UMI labels, 5' RACE was used to prepare the TRB cDNA libraries. From its re-call of the 5' RACE reads, TCRdb lists each CDR3 protein once, without DNA. This sample's table reports fewer than 6,500 distinct CDR3 sequences. The antigens these receptors bind are not known. What was sequenced was naive CXCR3+ CD8+ T cells from blood. Indicated subset: CD45RO-CCR7+CD27+CD95- naive CD8+ T cells expressing CXCR3 (TNR3+). The receptors here all came from a human donor in good health. Some clones in this sample may be carry-over from other donors' samples.

In terms of frequency, this clonotype is medium-sized. The V gene is TRBV6-2 or TRBV6-3, the J gene TRBJ2-3; TCRdb indicates TRBD1, and absent DNA this call remains unverified. The CDR3 covers 14 residues. CDR1 MNHEY and CDR2 SVGEGT come from the germline V gene. The CDR3 here is CAIRDRGETDTQYF.

This clonotype ranks as medium-sized in terms of frequency. This chain links TRBV5-1 with TRBJ2-1; the D call from TCRdb, TRBD2, cannot be confirmed without DNA. CDR3 length: 19 residues. Germline V CDR1 and CDR2: SGHRS, YFSETQ. CDR3 region: CASSLNNPYSGGISNEQFF.

The V call is TRBV29-1, the J call TRBJ2-1; the D call of TRBD1 rests on TCRdb alone, since no DNA is present to check it. Per germline, CDR1 SQVTM and CDR2 ANQGSEA. This CDR3 is 15 amino acids long. This CDR3 is CSVREGQGVYNEQFF.

This clonotype is classed as medium-sized by frequency. The V call is TRBV7-9, the J call TRBJ1-1. From germline, CDR1 is SEHNR and CDR2 FQNEAQ (reference sequence). CDR3 size: 14 residues. The CDR3 protein is CASSSSGEGTEAFF. The complete variable domain, with remaining parts taken from reference TRBV7-9 and TRBJ1-1, reads DTGVSQNPRHKITKRGQNVTFRCDPISEHNRLYWYRQTLGQGPEFLTYFQNEAQLEKSRLLSDRFSAERPKGSFSTLEIQRTEQGDSAMYLCASSSSGEGTEAFFGQGTRLTVV.

The V gene is TRBV29-1, the J gene TRBJ2-7; TCRdb gives TRBD1 as the D gene, but with no DNA this cannot be confirmed. This CDR3 is 13 amino acids long. Germline values: CDR1 SQVTM, CDR2 ANQGSEA. The CDR3: CSVGDRGFYEQYF.

The rearrangement uses TRBV10-3 and TRBJ2-1; TCRdb's D gene call, TRBD2, goes unchecked for lack of DNA. CDR1 is ENHRY, CDR2 SYGVKD, per germline. CDR3 length equals 14 residues. The chain's CDR3 is CAASWGSADNEQFF.

This clonotype shows up as medium-sized by frequency. CDR3 protein: CSVRTGEQPQHF. V is TRBV29-1 and J is TRBJ1-5; TCRdb's D call, TRBD1, is unchecked because there is no DNA. Germline-derived CDR1 and CDR2 are SQVTM and ANQGSEA. CDR3 length: 12 amino acids.